This T cell receptor (beta chain) was captured in a study of T cell responses to AZD1222 COVID-19 vaccine (dated by TCRdb to the early 2020s). For the wider study: AZD1222 recipients whose second dose came at about 4 weeks and those whose second dose came at about 12 weeks were combined into one group, since spike-specific TCR depth and breadth did not differ between the two schedules. A total of under 250 trial participants underwent TCR sequencing, of whom about 210 had received two doses of AZD1222 and some 25 had received two doses of the MenACWY control vaccine. Trial participants were enrolled into age subgroups of 18-55, 56-69 and 70-plus years, which contained 148, 28 and 57 TCR-sequenced participants, respectively.

CDR1 is given as LGHNA and CDR2 as YSLEER, both from the germline V gene. The CDR3 contains 14 residues, cysteine and phenylalanine counted. Only the CDR3 part of the read is kept: 42 bases, read in frame from the first base. Cut back by 4 bases and 7 bases, the V and J ends lie 14 bases apart. The sample's time point label, in plain terms: baseline before first vaccination. The vaccinee samples were drawn from two UK trials, COV001 and COV002, one of which was a single-blind randomized controlled phase 2/3 trial testing AZD1222 (ChAdOx1 nCoV-19) in healthy adults. Trial participant PBMC samples were collected at day 0 and day 28 after the second dose for TCRbeta chain sequencing. The CDR3 regions of human TCRbeta chains were analyzed by immunosequencing. As for how the authors treated the data: Repertoire TCRs were matched against a reference library of SARS-CoV-2-specific TCRs generated with the MIRA antigen-specificity platform. Breadth was defined as the fraction of unique TCRs that were SARS-CoV-2-associated. Depth was defined as the fraction of total T cells that were SARS-CoV-2-associated. Each spike-specific TCR was assigned to its reactive spike region and to a CD4 or CD8 class using the MIRA data. Log10-transformed breadth and depth values were compared by one-way ANOVA with Sidak's multiple comparisons tests. This is the immuneACCESS table as TCRdb keeps it, with only in-frame sequences that have V and J called. A part of the clones is gone; compared with another copy, unresolved V genes explain less than half, and the rest is unexplained. V and J calls and clone size come straight from that table; D and trimming were deduced from the DNA. The sample table holds over 100,000 clones, of which more than 65% were seen once. Of the sample, 9.4% falls within the top ten clones.

This clone was picked up one time. Its specific antigen is unknown. Per-base qualities were not stored, and no clone one base away is much larger. What the work shows at the level of the full study, not this receptor alone: Most participants were white British and females outnumbered males, and the authors suggested that clonal diversity may have been underestimated. After two AZD1222 doses, spike-specific TCR breadth and depth were significantly higher than at day 0 and than in MenACWY recipients. Conclusions about previously exposed vaccinees are limited because only a handful of AZD1222 recipients were SARS-CoV-2 seropositive at baseline. The whole spike protein was spanned by vaccine-associated CD4 TCRs, and dominant responses were seen in regions 160-218 and 743-854. Epitopes outside the regions mutated in the B.1.351 and B.1.1.7 variants were reportedly recognized by nearly half of the unique spike-specific TCRs. In the small 56-69-year group, the increase in depth fell short of significance, most likely because of low power. Because no day 14 peak-response samples were available, repertoires were characterized only after the peak T cell response.

The source of this sequence is an adult in good health. Material: peripheral blood, obtained on day 0 of AZD1222 vaccination. Recombination connected TRBV4-3 to TRBJ1-5; a weak D assignment points to TRBD1 (5 bases agree). The nucleotide sequence is given as TGCGCCAGCAGCCTCATGGTGGGGGACCAGCCCCAGCATTTT. This translates into CASSLMVGDQPQHF.